The source of this T cell receptor beta chain is a study of blood T cell repertoires in COVID-19. Study-wide background: Samples came from the United States, Italy and Spain, spanning acute and convalescent COVID-19. Sources were T cells, B-cell-depleted T cells, or PBMCs; the material itself was cDNA or gDNA.

Across about 22 US areas, participants ranged in age from about 18 to 90 years. Original processing notes: Amplification of reference gene primers provided the estimated nucleated cell counts. Sequencing used immunoSEQ multiplex PCR; TCRdb keeps in-frame clones, though not all of them. Clone size and V and J calls were adopted from that table, with D and trimming inferred from the DNA. The repertoire holds approximately 270,000 clones, 85% to 90% seen once, with approximately 1.8% in the top ten. The sequencing sample was made of PBMCs or T cells enriched from blood (not recorded which). The TCR comes from a woman aged 60 to 75 who had recovered from COVID-19.

CDR3 bases: TGTGCCAGCAGCTTATCAGATTACGAGCAGTACTTC. Translated: CASSLSDYEQYF. The chain recombines TRBV5-5 with TRBJ2-7; D not resolved. The CDR3 consists of 12 residues. V was pared by 2 bases and J by 4 bases, with 7 bases between. The germline V gene has CDR1 SGHKS and CDR2 YYEKEE (reference sequence).